This paragraph covers one T cell receptor beta chain sequence. There is no known antigen for this receptor. Qualities for individual bases were not recorded, and no much larger clone is one base off. The sample comes from a study of T cells in narcolepsy (dated by TCRdb to 2017 to 2018). Study-level background: Patients with narcolepsy type 1 or type 2 (NT1, NT2) were enrolled in the study together with healthy control donors. Autoreactive T cells targeting hypocretin neuron self-antigens (hypocretin, TRIB2) were sought in narcolepsy patients, and TCR Vbeta sequencing was used to track clonotypes in blood and CSF.

According to the germline V gene, CDR1 reads SGHTA and CDR2 reads FQGNSA. V loses 0 bases, J loses 3 bases, and the germline ends lie 11 bases apart. The CDR3 covers 15 residues, taking in both the cysteine and the phenylalanine. The kept DNA is CDR3 alone, 45 bases in frame from the first base. Points the paper makes about the study in general: Patients and controls had comparable numbers of sequenced blood memory CD4+ clonotypes, averaging about 40,000 and 33,000, respectively. Autoreactive clonotypes were reported to be detected serially in the blood of the same patients and of different patients, but not in the blood of healthy controls. Plots that compared CSF and blood CD4+ T cell clonotypes from the same patient highlighted HCRT-specific and TRIB2-specific autoreactive clonotypes. Some blood memory CD4+ repertoires from patients and controls contained no sequences matching autoreactive T cell clones.

For TCR Vbeta sequencing, memory CD4+ T cells were sorted ex vivo from the peripheral blood of both healthy controls and narcolepsy patients. The library was built by means of the immunoSEQ multiplex PCR assay. This is the immuneACCESS table as TCRdb keeps it, with only in-frame sequences that have V and J called. A part of the clones is gone; compared with another copy, unresolved V genes explain less than half, and the rest is unexplained. The sample table holds about 30,000 clones, of which around 79% were seen once. Approximately 1% of the sample rests with the top ten. The sequence was collected from a human donor with narcolepsy. This receptor chain uses TRBV7-2 and TRBJ1-1, with TRBD1 perhaps the D gene, on 6 matching bases. Sequencing was performed on CD45RA- memory CD4+ T cells from PBMCs. The sample's cell subset or site, from its label and the paper: memory T cells sorted ex vivo from peripheral blood. The DNA reads TGTGCCAGCAGCTTAGCCTCGGGGGCGTACACTGAAGCTTTCTTT. Its amino acids are CASSLASGAYTEAFF.